Below, 8 T cell receptor beta chains from the same sample are listed, as sequenced in a study of blood T cell repertoires in COVID-19. Generated by immunoSEQ multiplex PCR, the TCRdb table keeps only in-frame clones and is missing some. The table has 200,000 to 250,000 clones, roughly 82% seen once. The sequenced sample was peripheral blood. The receptors originated from a woman aged 80 or older with active or convalescent COVID-19.

This clone has just a few counts. The rearrangement uses TRBV5-6 and TRBJ2-5; no clear D gene. Germline CDR1 SGHDT, CDR2 YYEEEE. V was clipped by 2 bases and J by 4 bases, with 3 bases between them. The CDR3 extends over 11 amino acids. The CDR3 coding sequence is TGTGCCAGCAGCTTCGGAGAGACCCAGTACTTC. Translated: CASSFGETQYF.

The CDR3 DNA is TGTGCCAGCAGCGTCCTGACCCCAGCGACTGAAGCTTTCTTT. Amino acids: CASSVLTPATEAFF. V usage is TRBV9 and J usage is TRBJ1-1; D gene ambiguous. Germline V gives CDR1 SGDLS, CDR2 YYNGEE. The CDR3 covers 14 residues. With 2 bases removed from V and 5 bases from J, the gap between germline ends came to 13 bases.

This clone came up a few times. The chain is built from TRBV27 and TRBJ1-1; D gene unclear. Germline V CDR1 and CDR2: MNHEY, SMNVEV (reference sequence). V was trimmed by 4 bases and J by 7 bases, leaving 7 bases between them. CDR3 length equals 11 residues. Here the CDR3 reads CASSSSREAFF. In DNA form, the CDR3 reads TGTGCCAGCAGTTCGTCTCGTGAAGCTTTCTTT.

This clone was observed a single time. V and J are TRBV10-3 and TRBJ1-5; D unresolved. In germline, CDR1 is ENHRY, CDR2 SYGVKD. This CDR3 has 15 amino acids. V was clipped by 1 base and J by 0 bases, with 7 bases between them. The CDR3: CAISEYSSSNQPQHF. The DNA of the CDR3 is TGTGCCATCAGTGAGTACAGCAGTAGCAATCAGCCCCAGCATTTT.

The chain carries TRBV5-1 and TRBJ1-2; D remains ambiguous. V lost 4 bases, J lost 4 bases, and 17 bases lay in between. Germline CDR1 reads SGHRS; CDR2 reads YFSETQ. The CDR3 is made up of 15 amino acids. CDR3 nucleotides: TGCGCCAGCAGCCTGGACCGGGTGGCTATCTATGGCTACACCTTC. Protein: CASSLDRVAIYGYTF.

The rearrangement uses TRBV5-1 and TRBJ2-1; 11 bases line up with TRBD2. The germline CDR1 and CDR2 sequences are SGHRS and YFSETQ. The CDR3 runs 16 residues. V lost 4 bases to trimming and J lost 2 bases; unmatched junction nucleotides: 5. The DNA of the CDR3 is TGCGCCAGCAGCCACGGGACTAGCGGAGCCTACAATGAGCAGTTCTTC. As protein: CASSHGTSGAYNEQFF. Supplemented by reference TRBV5-1 and TRBJ2-1, the full variable domain reads KAGVTQTPRYLIKTRGQQVTLSCSPISGHRSVSWYQQTPGQGLQFLFEYFSETQRNKGNFPGRFSGRQFSNSRSEMNVSTLELGDSALYLCASSHGTSGAYNEQFFGPGTRLTVL.

This clone was recorded only once. The chain couples TRBV6-1 to TRBJ1-1; D possibly corresponds to TRBD1 (6 bases). The CDR3 is 17 amino acids. The germline gives CDR1 MNHNS, CDR2 SASEGT. V was cut by 1 base and J by 8 bases, with 23 bases left in between. CDR3 loop: CASSEVMGAGGAREAFF. CDR3 nucleotides: TGTGCCAGCAGTGAAGTAATGGGAGCGGGGGGGGCGAGAGAAGCTTTCTTT.

The chain joins TRBV30 to TRBJ1-5; 7 nucleotides agree with TRBD1. The V segment lost 5 bases and the J segment 0 bases; nucleotides outside the gene matches: 13. The V gene's germline CDR1 is GTSNPN and CDR2 SVGIG (reference sequence). The CDR3 sequence is 17 residues long. DNA of the CDR3: TGTGCCTGGGGAGAGGGGACAGCCCTAATTAGCAATCAGCCCCAGCATTTT. As protein: CAWGEGTALISNQPQHF.